The clone carrying this T cell receptor beta chain has just a few counts. Its antigen remains unidentified. This CDR3 region has 15 residues. V was pared by 6 bases and J by 10 bases, with 22 bases between. Primers used in a second PCR of about 6 to 11 cycles were a sample-barcoded 5' primer and a J-beta primer mix. Using its own MiXCR run on the 5' RACE reads, TCRdb lists one record per CDR3 protein. The data hold hundreds of thousands of distinct CDR3 sequences, with about 53% observed a single time. The sample belongs to a study of blood T cells in healthy people across ages. Broader study findings: Long-lived donors carried more naive CD4+ cells and greater diversity than aged donors.

Material: blood. The chain carries TRBV12-3 or TRBV12-4 and TRBJ2-1, with D possibly called TRBD1 or TRBD2 (5 bases each). This sequence originates from a man in his sixties in good health. The CDR3 DNA follows: TGTGCCAGCAGACAGAACCGGGATCAGGGTAGGGAGCAGTTCTTC. It is translated as CASRQNRDQGREQFF.